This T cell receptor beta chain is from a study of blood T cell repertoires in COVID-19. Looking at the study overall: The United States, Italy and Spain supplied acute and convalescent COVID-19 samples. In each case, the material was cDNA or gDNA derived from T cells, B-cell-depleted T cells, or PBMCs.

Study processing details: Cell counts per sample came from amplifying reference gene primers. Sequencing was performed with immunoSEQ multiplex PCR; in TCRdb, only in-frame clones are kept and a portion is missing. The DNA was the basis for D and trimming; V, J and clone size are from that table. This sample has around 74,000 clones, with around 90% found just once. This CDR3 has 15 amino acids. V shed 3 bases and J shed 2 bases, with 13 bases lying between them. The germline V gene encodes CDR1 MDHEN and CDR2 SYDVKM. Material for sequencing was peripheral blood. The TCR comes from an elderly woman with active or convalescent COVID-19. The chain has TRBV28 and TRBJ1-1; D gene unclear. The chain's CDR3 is CASSLGVRRNTEAFF. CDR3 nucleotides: TGTGCCAGCAGTTTGGGCGTACGTAGAAACACTGAAGCTTTCTTT. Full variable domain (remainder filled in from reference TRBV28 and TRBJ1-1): DVKVTQSSRYLVKRTGEKVFLECVQDMDHENMFWYRQDPGLGLRLIYFSYDVKMKEKGDIPEGYSVSREKKERFSLILESASTNQTSMYLCASSLGVRRNTEAFFGQGTRLTVV.